This entry concerns a single TCR beta chain. This sample stems from a study of blood T cell repertoires in COVID-19. Trimming removed 5 bases from V and 4 bases from J, with 13 bases in between. The CDR3 has 14 residues. In germline, CDR1 is SGHTA, CDR2 FQGTGA. The assay was immunoSEQ multiplex PCR, and TCRdb's table has in-frame clones only and misses some. Of roughly 200,000 clones listed, roughly 87% are singletons. This TCR came from a man younger than 35 with acute COVID-19. The sequenced sample was PBMCs or T cells enriched from blood (not recorded which). The chain employs TRBV7-3 and TRBJ2-3; TRBD2 is a possible D gene (6 bases). As DNA, the CDR3 is TGTGCCAGCAGCGCCTCTAGCGTATCAGATACGCAGTATTTT. Amino acid sequence: CASSASSVSDTQYF.